This TCR beta chain was captured by sequencing in a study of somatic mutations in cytotoxic T cells in rheumatoid arthritis. Study overall: Patients gave 30 ml EDTA peripheral blood immediately after diagnosis, prior to starting treatment. Among the T-cell populations stained with V beta antibodies, some were separated by flow sorting at nearly 100% purity, including V beta1+ cells whose TCRB was sequenced.

The CDR3 is made up of 15 amino acids. The V gene's germline CDR1 is MNHNS and CDR2 SASEGT. Losses at the gene ends were 6 bases for V and 4 bases for J; bases not matched to a gene: 8. Here immunoSEQ multiplex PCR was the method, and the copy in TCRdb shows in-frame clones only, minus some. This table has fewer than 20,000 clones, around 79% appearing once. Findings and limits, study-wide: Multiple comparisons were not accounted for in the slight TRBV07 underrepresentation seen in rheumatoid arthritis patients.

Isolation of CD4+ and CD8+ cells used positive magnetic bead selection, with purity checked by flow cytometry. This clone counts as medium-sized (0.01 to 0.1%). As yet, its antigen is unknown. The sequence was obtained from an adult with rheumatoid arthritis. Sequencing input: CD8+ T cells sorted from blood. V gene TRBV6-1 combines with J gene TRBJ2-7; 11 bases are a match to TRBD2. The CDR3: CASRTLLAGAYEQYF. In DNA, the CDR3 is TGTGCCAGCAGGACGTTACTAGCGGGAGCATACGAGCAGTACTTC.